The entry that follows covers one T cell receptor beta chain sequence. What it binds is unknown. Division of CD4+ cells produced a CD45RA+ naive subset and a CD45RA-negative memory subset. The data belong to a study of shared clonotypes between healthy human individuals. Overall study findings and caveats: A handful of donors had about 5% of their naive CD4 clonotypes in common. Richness estimates generally favored naive over memory subsets.

The V segment lost 3 bases and the J segment 0 bases; nucleotides outside the gene matches: 6. Germline CDR1 is SGHVS and CDR2 is FQNEAQ. The length of the CDR3 is 16 residues. Produced via immunoSEQ multiplex PCR; TCRdb's table is partial and in-frame only. The top ten hold about 0.34% of the sample, which has 1.6 million or so clones, 98% seen once. The chain is built from TRBV7-8 and TRBJ1-1, with TRBD1 matching over 8 bases. This receptor was obtained from a man younger than 40 in good health. Sequencing was done on a sample of naive CD4+ T cells sorted from blood. As to subset: CD45RA+ positively selected. Written as DNA, the CDR3 is TGTGCCAGCAGCTTTAGTCGGACAGGGTTGAACACTGAAGCTTTCTTT. Protein: CASSFSRTGLNTEAFF.